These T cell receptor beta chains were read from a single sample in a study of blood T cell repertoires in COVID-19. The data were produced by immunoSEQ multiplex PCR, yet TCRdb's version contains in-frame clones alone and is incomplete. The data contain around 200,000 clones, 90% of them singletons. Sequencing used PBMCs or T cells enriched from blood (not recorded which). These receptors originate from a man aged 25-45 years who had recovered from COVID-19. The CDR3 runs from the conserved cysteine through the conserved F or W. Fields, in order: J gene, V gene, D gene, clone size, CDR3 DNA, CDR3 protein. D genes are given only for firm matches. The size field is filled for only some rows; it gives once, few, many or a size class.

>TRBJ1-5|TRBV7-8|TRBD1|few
TGTGCCAGCAGCTTCGGGACAGGGATCAATCAGCCCCAGCATTTT
CASSFGTGINQPQHF
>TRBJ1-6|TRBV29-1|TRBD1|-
TGCAGCTCCACGCCCGGGACAGGGGCAACTATAGCTTCACCCCTCCACTTT
CSSTPGTGATIASPLHF
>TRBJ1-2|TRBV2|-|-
TGTGCCAGCAGTGAAGCACTACGGGGATATGGCTACACCTTC
CASSEALRGYGYTF
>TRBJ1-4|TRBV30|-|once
TGTGCCTGGAGATCAATTGCGGGGAATTCGGAAAAACTGTTTTTT
CAWRSIAGNSEKLFF
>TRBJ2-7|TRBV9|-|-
TGTGCCAGCAGCGTAGCCCCTAGCGACAGAGGCTACGAGCAGTACTTC
CASSVAPSDRGYEQYF
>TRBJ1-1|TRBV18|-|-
TGTGCCAGCTCACCAATGGGCGGAGGCAACACTGAAGCTTTCTTT
CASSPMGGGNTEAFF
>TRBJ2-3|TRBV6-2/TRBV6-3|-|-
TGTGCCAGCAGTTACGAGGTATCCGACACAGATACGCAGTATTTT
CASSYEVSDTDTQYF
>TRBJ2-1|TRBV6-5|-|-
TGTGCCAGCAGTTCCAACAATGAGCAGTTCTTC
CASSSNNEQFF
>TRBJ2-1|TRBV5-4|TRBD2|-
TGTGCCAGCAGCGAGGGACTAGCGGAAGTAAATGAGCAGTTCTTC
CASSEGLAEVNEQFF
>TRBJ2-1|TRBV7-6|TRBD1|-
TGTGCCAGCAGCTTAGCTATGGGACAGGGGTCGCTCTTCTACAATGAGCAGTTCTTC
CASSLAMGQGSLFYNEQFF
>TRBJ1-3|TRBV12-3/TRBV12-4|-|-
TGTGCCAGCAGTCTGGACATAGGAAACACCATATATTTT
CASSLDIGNTIYF